The 29 T cell receptor beta chains below all came from one sample that was sequenced in a study of blood T cell repertoires in COVID-19 (TCRdb year 2020). Library prep was done by the immunoSEQ multiplex PCR assay. Drawn from immuneACCESS, this table holds only the in-frame rearrangements with V and J called that TCRdb kept. Clones are partly lost; checked studies trace under half to an unresolved V gene and leave the rest unexplained. This sample has over 80,000 clones in its table, and around 87% of those were observed once. The ten top clones hold less than 20% of the sample. Sequencing input: peripheral blood. The receptors derive from a human donor in a cohort sampled during active COVID-19.

This clone was seen only once. The genes are TRBV27 and TRBJ1-4; D gene unclear. The CDR3 loop spans 14 amino acids. V shed 6 bases and J shed 0 bases, with 8 bases lying between them. The germline V gene has CDR1 MNHEY and CDR2 SMNVEV (reference sequence). The CDR3 sequence: CASSLYATNEKLFF. The CDR3 region has the DNA TGTGCCAGCAGCCTATATGCAACTAATGAAAAACTGTTTTTT.

The genes are TRBV15 and TRBJ2-4, with D hard to call. This CDR3 contains 15 residues. Germline values: CDR1 LNHNV, CDR2 YYDKDF (reference sequence). V was shortened by 0 bases and J by 7 bases, with 13 bases between the two germline ends. The CDR3 region is CATSRDQASGNIQYF. In DNA, the CDR3 is TGTGCCACCAGCAGAGATCAAGCGTCTGGGAACATTCAGTACTTC.

V is TRBV5-5 and J is TRBJ2-1, with a weak D call TRBD2 (6 bases). The CDR3 loop spans 17 amino acids. The germline CDR1 and CDR2 sequences are SGHKS and YYEKEE (reference sequence). The germline V and J ends were trimmed by 3 bases and 8 bases, with 24 bases remaining between them. CDR3 amino acids: CASSWGSQRAASYEQFF. In DNA form, the CDR3 reads TGTGCCAGCAGCTGGGGGTCTCAGCGGGCCGCCAGCTATGAGCAGTTCTTC.

The chain carries TRBV29-1 and TRBJ2-2, with 7 bases lining up with TRBD1. Trimming took 8 bases from V and 0 from J; bases not matched to a gene: 9. This CDR3 has 15 amino acids. CDR1 is SQVTM and CDR2 is ANQGSEA in the germline V gene. The CDR3 loop is CSIYEGTANTGELFF. The CDR3 DNA reads TGCAGCATTTACGAGGGGACAGCGAACACCGGGGAGCTGTTTTTT.

Details on this clone: The same CDR3 arises from other DNA sequences in this sample as well. V gene TRBV19 combines with J gene TRBJ1-6; 9 nucleotides match TRBD1. The CDR3 contains 15 residues. Germline V gene data show CDR1 as LNHDA and CDR2 as SQIVND (reference sequence). V lost 5 bases, J lost 7 bases, and 6 bases stayed unmatched. CDR3 DNA sequence: TGTGCCAGTAGTCGCCGGGACAGGGTAAATTCACCCCTCCACTTT. Translated: CASSRRDRVNSPLHF.

This clone was counted a few times. V usage is TRBV25-1 and J usage is TRBJ1-5; 10 bases line up with TRBD1. The germline gives CDR1 MGHDK, CDR2 SYGVNS. Unmatched junction bases numbered 8, after V lost 3 bases and J lost 0 bases. The CDR3 is 18 residues long. The CDR3 region is CASSDSHGTGDSNQPQHF. CDR3 nucleotides: TGTGCCAGCAGTGACTCCCATGGGACAGGGGATAGCAATCAGCCCCAGCATTTT.

V gene TRBV7-9 combines with J gene TRBJ2-2; 7 bases map to TRBD1. The CDR3 runs 13 residues. Germline values: CDR1 SEHNR, CDR2 FQNEAQ (reference sequence). V lost 9 bases to trimming and J lost 5 bases; unmatched junction nucleotides: 6. The CDR3 nucleotides read TGTGCCAGGACAGGGTCAGGGACCGGGGAGCTGTTTTTT. It codes for CARTGSGTGELFF.

The table lists this clone with a few counts. This chain links TRBV28 with TRBJ2-7; possible D gene TRBD2, 7 bases. Between the trimmed V and J ends, which lost 6 bases and 3 bases, there was a span of 15 bases. The CDR3 consists of 14 residues. Germline loops: CDR1 MDHEN, CDR2 SYDVKM. The CDR3, as DNA: TGTGCCAGCAGGGCCCCGGGGGGCTTCTACGAGCAGTACTTC. It specifies CASRAPGGFYEQYF.

The chain recombines TRBV3-1 (or the pseudogene TRBV3-2) with TRBJ2-2; no firm D call. Trimming took off 0 bases at V and 2 bases at J, with 10 bases between the two ends. From germline, CDR1 is LGHDT and CDR2 YNNKEL (reference sequence). CDR3 size: 16 residues. CDR3 region: CASSQDPGPNTGELFF. The CDR3 bases are TGTGCCAGCAGCCAAGATCCTGGCCCCAACACCGGGGAGCTGTTTTTT.

The chain joins TRBV5-6 to TRBJ1-5; 8 nucleotides line up with TRBD1. In germline, CDR1 is SGHDT, CDR2 YYEEEE. V lost 4 bases, J lost 3 bases, and 9 bases stayed unmatched. The CDR3 extends over 16 amino acids. CDR3 sequence: CASSRTGQDTNQPQHF. CDR3 nucleotides: TGTGCCAGCAGCCGGACGGGACAGGATACCAATCAGCCCCAGCATTTT.

The chain is built from TRBV6-6 and TRBJ1-3; D is ambiguous. Trimming pared 5 bases from V and 0 bases from J, leaving 17 bases between. The CDR3 sequence is 17 residues long. Germline assignment: CDR1 MNHNY and CDR2 SVGAGI (reference sequence). The CDR3 spells CASSRSAPKNSGNTIYF. The DNA of the CDR3 is TGTGCCAGCAGTCGGAGCGCCCCAAAGAACTCTGGAAACACCATATATTTT.

The rearrangement joins TRBV27 to TRBJ1-4; 8 bases match TRBD1. The germline gives CDR1 MNHEY, CDR2 SMNVEV (reference sequence). V lost 4 bases, J lost 4 bases, and 14 bases stayed unmatched. The CDR3 spans 18 residues. The CDR3: CASSSTSRDRFLNEKLFF. In DNA form, the CDR3 reads TGTGCCAGCAGTTCGACGTCCCGGGACAGGTTTCTTAATGAAAAACTGTTTTTT.

The CDR3 sequence is CASSVGGTGQNIQYF. CDR3 nucleotides: TGTGCCAGCAGCGTAGGCGGGACAGGGCAAAACATTCAGTACTTC. V gene TRBV9 combines with J gene TRBJ2-4, with 9 bases matching TRBD1. The CDR3 contains 15 residues. CDR1 is SGDLS, CDR2 YYNGEE, per germline. V shed 0 bases, J shed 5 bases, and the junction held 3 bases outside the gene matches.

This chain uses TRBV7-3 with TRBJ2-6, with 7 bases fitting TRBD1. The CDR3 consists of 18 residues. V shed 1 base and J 4 bases; nucleotides not matched to a gene: 10. Per the germline V gene, CDR1 is SGHTA and CDR2 is FQGTGA. DNA of the CDR3: TGTGCCAGCAGCTTAAGGACAGGAAGAGCGCCCGGGGCCAACGTCCTGACTTTC. Translating gives CASSLRTGRAPGANVLTF.

In this sample, this clone turned up a few times. This chain connects TRBV7-9 to TRBJ1-6, with D maybe TRBD1 (5 bases). CDR1 SEHNR and CDR2 FQNEAQ come from the germline V gene (reference sequence). The CDR3 covers 15 residues. Deletions cut 6 bases from V and 6 bases from J, with 15 bases between. The CDR3 coding sequence is TGTGCCAGCAGTGCGGGACGCACTACTAATTCACCCCTCCACTTT. This gives the protein CASSAGRTTNSPLHF.

This clone has a handful of counts. V usage is TRBV11-3 and J usage is TRBJ2-7, with a tentative D call TRBD1 (5 bases). The CDR3 totals 15 residues. The V and J ends lost 0 bases and 3 bases respectively, with 12 bases between them. The germline V gene has CDR1 SGHNT and CDR2 YENEEA. CDR3 bases: TGTGCCAGCAGCTTAGATGGGCAGGGTGTCTACGAGCAGTACTTC. Amino acids: CASSLDGQGVYEQYF.

This clone was detected once. The chain uses TRBV28 and TRBJ1-2, with D tentatively TRBD1 (6 bases). This CDR3 is 13 amino acids long. The germline V gene has CDR1 MDHEN and CDR2 SYDVKM. V was cut by 4 bases and J by 6 bases, with 12 bases left in between. CDR3 loop: CASSSRGSHGYTF. CDR3 in DNA: TGTGCCAGCAGTTCCAGGGGTTCTCATGGCTACACCTTC.

The chain is built from TRBV2 and TRBJ2-3; TRBD1 matches at 8 bases. J lost 0 bases, V lost 5 bases, and 4 bases had no gene match. Looked up from germline, CDR1 is SNHLY and CDR2 is FYNNEI. The CDR3 runs 15 residues. The CDR3 coding sequence is TGTGCCAGCAGTACACGGACAGGGAGCACAGATACGCAGTATTTT. Amino acids: CASSTRTGSTDTQYF.

This sequence joins TRBV19 and TRBJ2-3, with 8 bases aligning to TRBD1. V was clipped by 2 bases and J by 0 bases; unmatched bases: 4. CDR3 size: 16 residues. Germline V lookup: CDR1 LNHDA, CDR2 SQIVND (reference sequence). This CDR3 is CASSINRGDSTDTQYF. The CDR3 DNA is TGTGCCAGTAGTATAAACAGGGGGGATAGCACAGATACGCAGTATTTT.

This rearrangement joins TRBV5-1 to TRBJ2-7, with 9 bases aligning to TRBD1. The CDR3 contains 12 residues. Trimming removed 4 bases from V and 5 bases from J; junction bases left unmatched: 1. Germline-derived CDR1 and CDR2 are SGHRS and YFSETQ. The CDR3 spells CASSGQGNEQYF. The CDR3 DNA reads TGCGCCAGCAGCGGACAGGGGAACGAGCAGTACTTC.

This clone came up once. This rearrangement joins TRBV5-1 to TRBJ2-7; unclear D gene. The CDR3 is 13 amino acids. Germline V CDR1 and CDR2: SGHRS, YFSETQ. Trimming took 1 base from V and 4 from J, leaving 9 bases between them. The CDR3 DNA reads TGCGCCAGCAGCTTGCAGGTTGGTTACGAGCAGTACTTC. Its protein product is CASSLQVGYEQYF.

In the case of this clone: Germline is not matched at one junction end, which may reflect a read error. This chain connects TRBV6-5 to TRBJ1-4, with 9 bases that match TRBD1. Per germline, CDR1 MNHEY and CDR2 SVGAGI. The CDR3 contains 11 residues. CDR3 sequence reads: CASSYGTGLVF. CDR3 in DNA: TGTGCCAGCAGTTATGGGACAGGGTTGGTTTTT.

The J gene is TRBJ2-2, the V gene TRBV28, with 7 positions matching TRBD2. V lost 6 bases and J lost 0; bases outside the gene matches: 22. Germline loops: CDR1 MDHEN, CDR2 SYDVKM. CDR3 length equals 21 residues. The CDR3 loop is CASSLGWRWASGNSNTGELFF. DNA for the CDR3: TGTGCCAGCAGCCTAGGGTGGCGGTGGGCTAGCGGCAATTCGAACACCGGGGAGCTGTTTTTT.

The V gene is TRBV5-1, the J gene TRBJ2-7, with D possibly TRBD2 on 6 matching bases. Germline V gene data show CDR1 as SGHRS and CDR2 as YFSETQ. V lost 3 bases, J lost 5 bases, and 21 bases lay in between. CDR3 length: 16 residues. The CDR3 here is CASSYDGASAVDEQYF. For the CDR3, the DNA is TGCGCCAGCAGCTACGACGGGGCTAGCGCCGTCGACGAGCAGTACTTC.

The chain uses TRBV18 and TRBJ2-1; possibly TRBD1 for D (6 bases). V lost 0 bases and J 4 bases, leaving 13 bases between the germline ends. The CDR3 sequence is 16 residues long. Per germline, CDR1 KGHSH and CDR2 LQKENI. The chain's CDR3 is CASSPPPGAGYNEQFF. CDR3 sequence (DNA): TGTGCCAGCTCACCACCGCCAGGGGCAGGATACAATGAGCAGTTCTTC.

This clone was picked up one time. This rearrangement joins TRBV28 to TRBJ2-3; D gene unclear. Deletions cut 6 bases from V and 0 bases from J, with 16 bases between. The V gene's germline CDR1 is MDHEN and CDR2 SYDVKM. There are 16 residues in the CDR3. DNA for the CDR3: TGTGCCAGCAGCTTCTCTGGGTACAGCAGCACAGATACGCAGTATTTT. Translation: CASSFSGYSSTDTQYF. Looking up the rest from reference TRBV28 and TRBJ2-3 gives the full variable domain: DVKVTQSSRYLVKRTGEKVFLECVQDMDHENMFWYRQDPGLGLRLIYFSYDVKMKEKGDIPEGYSVSREKKERFSLILESASTNQTSMYLCASSFSGYSSTDTQYFGPGTRLTVL.

This clone came up a few times. The genes are TRBV7-3 and TRBJ2-2, with 11 bases lining up with TRBD2. Losses at the gene ends were 8 bases for V and 8 bases for J; bases not matched to a gene: 7. This CDR3 has 14 residues. Germline values: CDR1 SGHTA, CDR2 FQGTGA. The CDR3: CASGSGLAVGELFF. The CDR3 DNA reads as TGTGCCAGCGGGTCGGGACTAGCGGTAGGGGAGCTGTTTTTT.

The chain recombines TRBV2 with TRBJ2-1, with 7 bases identical to TRBD2. The CDR3 is made up of 15 amino acids. Germline V CDR1 and CDR2: SNHLY, FYNNEI. J lost 4 bases, V lost 6 bases, and 9 bases had no gene match. The CDR3 DNA reads TGTGCCAGCAGCCTGACTAGCACCCCTTACAATGAGCAGTTCTTC. Translated: CASSLTSTPYNEQFF. Supplemented by reference TRBV2 and TRBJ2-1, the full variable domain reads EPEVTQTPSHQVTQMGQEVILRCVPISNHLYFYWYRQILGQKVEFLVSFYNNEISEKSEIFDDQFSVERPDGSNFTLKIRSTKLEDSAMYFCASSLTSTPYNEQFFGPGTRLTVL.

The CDR3 coding sequence is TGTGCCAGCAGCCCCCACGACAGGAACACTGAAGCTTTCTTT. Amino acid sequence: CASSPHDRNTEAFF. The chain uses TRBV16 and TRBJ1-1, with D perhaps TRBD1 (5 bases). Trimming stripped 4 bases from V and 1 base from J, with 10 bases between. The CDR3 sequence is 14 residues long. Germline V gene data show CDR1 as KGHSY and CDR2 as FQNENV.